This is a list of T cell receptor beta chains from one sample in a study of cytomegalovirus exposure and HLA in healthy donors. Produced via immunoSEQ multiplex PCR; TCRdb's table is partial and in-frame only. This sample yields just under 250,000 clones, of which 82% are seen a single time; 5% to 6.5% belongs to the top ten. Sequencing input: PBMCs. The receptors derive from a woman aged 35 to 49 in good health and CMV-seropositive. Both conserved end residues are part of each CDR3. D genes are given only for firm matches. Clone size, where shown, is once, few, many, or a class for clones that have expanded.

v_call,j_call,d_call,clone_size,cdr3_nt,cdr3_aa
TRBV28,TRBJ1-3,NA,NA,TGTGGTAGCTCTGGAAACACCATATATTTT,CGSSGNTIYF
TRBV9,TRBJ1-3,TRBD1,NA,TGTGCCAGCAGCGTCGGGACAGCCTCTGGAAACACCATATATTTT,CASSVGTASGNTIYF
TRBV7-9,TRBJ1-2,TRBD1,once,TGTGCCAGCAGCGGGACAGGGTTCAATAATGGCTACACCTTC,CASSGTGFNNGYTF
TRBV7-2,TRBJ2-1,NA,NA,TGTGCCAGCAGCTTAGTCTCAGGGGTGTATGAGCAGTTCTTC,CASSLVSGVYEQFF
TRBV5-1,TRBJ2-7,TRBD2,NA,TGCGCCAGCAGCCGGGGACTAGGCGAAATCGGCTACGAGCAGTACTTC,CASSRGLGEIGYEQYF
TRBV7-2,TRBJ2-5,TRBD1,NA,TGTGCCAGCAGCGCCCAGGGGGCGGGAGAGACCCAGTACTTC,CASSAQGAGETQYF
TRBV2,TRBJ2-5,TRBD1,NA,TGTGCCAGCAGTGAAGGTGGCAGGGGGCTGGTCGGGACCCAGTACTTC,CASSEGGRGLVGTQYF
TRBV13,TRBJ2-2,NA,NA,TGTGCCAGCAGCTACAGGGTAGTAGGAACCGGGGAGCTGTTTTTT,CASSYRVVGTGELFF
TRBV18,TRBJ2-1,NA,few,TGTGCCAGCTCACAACGGGATAGCAAAACCTACAATGAGCAGTTCTTC,CASSQRDSKTYNEQFF
TRBV4-2,TRBJ2-1,TRBD2,NA,TGTGCCAGCAGCCAAGATGACCCAGCGGGGGGCCGGGGCAATGAGCAGTTCTTC,CASSQDDPAGGRGNEQFF
TRBV6-1,TRBJ2-7,TRBD1,NA,TGTGCCAGCAGTGACCCCGATACCGGGACAGGGCGGCCGTTC,CASSDPDTGTGRPF
TRBV6-5,TRBJ1-1,NA,NA,TGTGCCAGCAGTTACTTACAGGGTGTTGGCACTGAAGCTTTCTTT,CASSYLQGVGTEAFF